These T cell receptor beta chains were read from a single sample in a study of graft-versus-host responses after intestinal transplantation. Some clones are missing from TCRdb's copy, which holds only in-frame ones; the method was immunoSEQ multiplex PCR. The data contain approximately 49,000 clones, 85% to 95% of them singletons. Their antigen targets remain unknown. This sample comprised unstimulated CD8+ T cells sorted from spleen or lymph node cells, obtained before transplant. The origin of the receptors is a human donor who was the organ donor for an intestinal transplant. Both conserved end residues are part of each CDR3. The order of the fields is J gene, clone size, D gene, V gene, CDR3 length, CDR3 protein, CDR3 DNA. D genes are given only for firm matches. Clone size is stated in some rows and not others, as once, few, many or a class when expanded.

J gene: TRBJ1-2
clone size: .
D gene: TRBD1
V gene: TRBV4-1
CDR3 length: 16
CDR3 protein: CASSQVPGTGGYGYTF
CDR3 DNA: TGCGCCAGCAGCCAAGTTCCGGGGACAGGGGGGTATGGCTACACCTTC

J gene: TRBJ2-7
clone size: .
D gene: TRBD1
V gene: TRBV9
CDR3 length: 15
CDR3 protein: CASSDRDRSSYEQYF
CDR3 DNA: TGTGCCAGCAGCGACCGGGACAGGTCGTCCTACGAGCAGTACTTC

J gene: TRBJ2-3
clone size: .
D gene: TRBD1
V gene: TRBV7-9
CDR3 length: 17
CDR3 protein: CASSWRSGTGATDTQYF
CDR3 DNA: TGTGCCAGCAGCTGGAGATCCGGGACAGGGGCCACAGATACGCAGTATTTT

J gene: TRBJ2-1
clone size: .
D gene: .
V gene: TRBV27
CDR3 length: 16
CDR3 protein: CASSLEFTSLSYEQFF
CDR3 DNA: TGTGCCAGCAGTTTAGAATTCACTAGTCTGTCCTATGAGCAGTTCTTC

J gene: TRBJ2-5
clone size: .
D gene: TRBD2
V gene: TRBV11-2
CDR3 length: 18
CDR3 protein: CASSLGSGGALGQETQYF
CDR3 DNA: TGTGCCAGCAGCTTAGGGAGCGGGGGGGCCTTAGGGCAAGAGACCCAGTACTTC

J gene: TRBJ2-2
clone size: .
D gene: .
V gene: TRBV16
CDR3 length: 13
CDR3 protein: CASSHSTGGELFF
CDR3 DNA: TGTGCCAGCAGCCACTCGACAGGCGGGGAGCTGTTTTTT

J gene: TRBJ1-1
clone size: .
D gene: .
V gene: TRBV6-1
CDR3 length: 15
CDR3 protein: CASNSGATGLTEAFF
CDR3 DNA: TGTGCCAGCAACAGCGGGGCGACCGGTCTCACTGAAGCTTTCTTT

J gene: TRBJ2-7
clone size: .
D gene: .
V gene: TRBV29-1
CDR3 length: 15
CDR3 protein: CSVEESRDTYYEQYF
CDR3 DNA: TGCAGCGTTGAAGAGAGCCGGGACACGTACTACGAGCAGTACTTC

J gene: TRBJ1-1
clone size: .
D gene: .
V gene: TRBV6-5
CDR3 length: 14
CDR3 protein: CASSYTLVDTEAFF
CDR3 DNA: TGTGCCAGCAGTTACACTTTGGTTGACACTGAAGCTTTCTTT

J gene: TRBJ2-3
clone size: .
D gene: .
V gene: TRBV11-2
CDR3 length: 12
CDR3 protein: CASSLGGDTQYF
CDR3 DNA: TGTGCCAGCAGCTTAGGGGGAGATACGCAGTATTTT

J gene: TRBJ1-2
clone size: .
D gene: .
V gene: TRBV28
CDR3 length: 13
CDR3 protein: CASSLGGSYGYTF
CDR3 DNA: TGTGCCAGCAGTTTGGGGGGGTCCTATGGCTACACCTTC

J gene: TRBJ2-7
clone size: .
D gene: .
V gene: TRBV29-1
CDR3 length: 15
CDR3 protein: CSVEGRGARIYEQYF
CDR3 DNA: TGCAGCGTTGAAGGGCGCGGAGCGCGGATCTACGAGCAGTACTTC

J gene: TRBJ2-2
clone size: .
D gene: .
V gene: TRBV7-9
CDR3 length: 12
CDR3 protein: CASGLPTGELFF
CDR3 DNA: TGTGCCAGCGGCCTCCCAACCGGGGAGCTGTTTTTT

J gene: TRBJ1-2
clone size: .
D gene: TRBD1
V gene: TRBV4-1
CDR3 length: 15
CDR3 protein: CASSQVRDSSYGYTF
CDR3 DNA: TGCGCCAGCAGCCAAGTACGGGACAGCTCCTATGGCTACACCTTC

J gene: TRBJ1-4
clone size: .
D gene: .
V gene: TRBV7-9
CDR3 length: 12
CDR3 protein: CASSQMTEKLFF
CDR3 DNA: TGTGCCAGCAGCCAGATGACGGAAAAACTGTTTTTT

J gene: TRBJ1-2
clone size: .
D gene: TRBD1
V gene: TRBV28
CDR3 length: 16
CDR3 protein: CASSPSSVGTAYGYTF
CDR3 DNA: TGTGCCAGCAGCCCGTCCTCCGTGGGGACAGCCTATGGCTACACCTTC

J gene: TRBJ1-3
clone size: few
D gene: .
V gene: TRBV19
CDR3 length: 15
CDR3 protein: CASSMTWQDGNTIYF
CDR3 DNA: TGTGCCAGTAGTATGACATGGCAGGACGGAAACACCATATATTTT

J gene: TRBJ2-6
clone size: .
D gene: .
V gene: TRBV7-1
CDR3 length: 19
CDR3 protein: CASSVKLHGGQSRANVLTF
CDR3 DNA: TGTGCCAGCAGCGTTAAACTTCACGGAGGACAAAGTCGGGCCAACGTCCTGACTTTC

J gene: TRBJ2-1
clone size: once
D gene: TRBD2
V gene: TRBV7-3
CDR3 length: 16
CDR3 protein: CASSLMVLAGDNEQFF
CDR3 DNA: TGTGCCAGCAGCTTAATGGTTCTAGCGGGGGACAATGAGCAGTTCTTC

J gene: TRBJ1-6
clone size: .
D gene: .
V gene: TRBV9
CDR3 length: 17
CDR3 protein: CASSVAMRSSYNSPLHF
CDR3 DNA: TGTGCCAGCAGCGTAGCGATGAGAAGCTCCTATAATTCACCCCTCCACTTT

J gene: TRBJ2-7
clone size: .
D gene: TRBD1
V gene: TRBV11-3
CDR3 length: 14
CDR3 protein: CASSPTGGPYEQYF
CDR3 DNA: TGTGCCAGCAGTCCCACAGGGGGCCCCTACGAGCAGTACTTC

J gene: TRBJ2-5
clone size: .
D gene: .
V gene: TRBV28
CDR3 length: 17
CDR3 protein: CASSPPFNGGQQETQYF
CDR3 DNA: TGTGCCAGCAGTCCCCCATTCAACGGAGGGCAACAAGAGACCCAGTACTTC

J gene: TRBJ2-1
clone size: .
D gene: .
V gene: TRBV7-3
CDR3 length: 13
CDR3 protein: CASSSDSYNEQFF
CDR3 DNA: TGTGCCAGCAGCTCAGACAGCTACAATGAGCAGTTCTTC

J gene: TRBJ2-7
clone size: .
D gene: .
V gene: TRBV28
CDR3 length: 12
CDR3 protein: CASSIQGSEQYF
CDR3 DNA: TGTGCCAGCAGTATTCAGGGGTCCGAGCAGTACTTC

J gene: TRBJ2-7
clone size: .
D gene: .
V gene: TRBV2
CDR3 length: 14
CDR3 protein: CASSLNGPLYEQYF
CDR3 DNA: TGTGCCAGCAGTCTGAACGGACCCCTTTACGAGCAGTACTTC